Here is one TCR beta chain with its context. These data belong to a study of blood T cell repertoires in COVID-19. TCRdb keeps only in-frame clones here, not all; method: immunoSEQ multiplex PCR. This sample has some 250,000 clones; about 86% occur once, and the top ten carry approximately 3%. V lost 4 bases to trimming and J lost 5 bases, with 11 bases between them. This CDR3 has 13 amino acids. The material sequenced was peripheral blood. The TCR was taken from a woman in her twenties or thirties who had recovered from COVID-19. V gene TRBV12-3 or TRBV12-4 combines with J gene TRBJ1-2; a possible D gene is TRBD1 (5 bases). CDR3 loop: CASSWGTHYGYTF. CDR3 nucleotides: TGTGCCAGCAGTTGGGGCACACATTATGGCTACACCTTC.